This T cell receptor beta chain stems from a study of T cells expressing NK-cell markers. Overall study: Sequencing of TCR beta repertoires drew on sorted CD3+CD56+NKG2C+, CD3+CD56+NKG2C- and CD3+CD56-NKG2C+ T cells. Study conclusions and caveats: Top CD8+ clonotypes included the dominant CD3+CD56+NKG2C+ clonotypes in six donors.

Germline CDR1 and CDR2: MNHNS and SASEGT. CDR3 length: 14 amino acids. About this clonotype itself: What it binds is not known.

TCRdb re-called the 5' RACE reads and gives one entry per CDR3 protein, without DNA. This repertoire comprises approximately 440,000 distinct CDR3 sequences; its ten largest clones make up roughly 1.4%. The rearrangement uses TRBV6-1 and TRBJ2-5; as DNA is missing, the TRBD1 call by TCRdb cannot be tested. Sequenced: blood T cells: a sorted CD56 or NKG2C T cell subset, CD4+ or CD8+ T cells, or bulk PBMC T cells (not recorded which). The sequence came from a woman aged 45 to 65 in good health. The CDR3 reads CASSEWVQGETQYF.